The sample holds a few counts of the clone carrying this TCR beta chain. The entry originates in a study of T cells in localized non-small cell lung cancer. V gave up 5 bases and J gave up 2 bases; unmatched junction bases: 7. The CDR3 sequence is 15 residues long. Germline CDR1 is SNHLY and CDR2 is FYNNEI. Data came from immunoSEQ multiplex PCR; TCRdb stores just in-frame clones and leaves some out. The repertoire has about 15,000 clones, approximately 89% of them found once; the top ten carry approximately 3.9%. The gene calls are TRBV2 and TRBJ2-7; 9 bases are a match to TRBD2. The receptor comes from a woman aged 35 to 70 with stage I lung adenocarcinoma. This material consisted of peripheral blood, taken before any cancer treatment. CDR3 nucleotides: TGTGCCAGCAGTTCTATAGCGGGGGCAACCTACGAGCAGTACTTC. It yields the protein CASSSIAGATYEQYF. Full variable domain (remainder filled in from reference TRBV2 and TRBJ2-7): EPEVTQTPSHQVTQMGQEVILRCVPISNHLYFYWYRQILGQKVEFLVSFYNNEISEKSEIFDDQFSVERPDGSNFTLKIRSTKLEDSAMYFCASSSIAGATYEQYFGPGTRLTVT.